What follows describes a single T cell receptor beta chain. These data come from a study of cytomegalovirus exposure and HLA in healthy donors. PCR involved 60 Vbeta and 13 Jbeta primers. Here immunoSEQ multiplex PCR was the method, and the copy in TCRdb shows in-frame clones only, minus some. The profile covers approximately 120,000 clones, with around 80% appearing a single time and about 13% taken by the ten largest. This clonotype was obtained from a woman between 55 and 75 years old in good health and CMV-seropositive. The specimen was PBMCs.

The CDR3 DNA reads TGCGCCAGCAGCGGACAGGGGGGGGAGACCGGGGAGCTGTTTTTT. It encodes CASSGQGGETGELFF. The chain uses TRBV5-1 and TRBJ2-2; TRBD1 aligns across 10 bases. This CDR3 spans 15 amino acids. Trimming removed 4 bases from V and 5 bases from J; junction bases left unmatched: 5. Germline CDR1 and CDR2: SGHRS and YFSETQ.